This T cell receptor beta chain was observed in a study of a mutant IDH1 vaccine in newly diagnosed glioma. Broader study findings: Approximately 95% of patients showed vaccine-induced immune responses across multiple MHC alleles.

About this clone: Antigen specificity is unknown.

V shed 5 bases and J 1 base; nucleotides not matched to a gene: 5. Germline V gene lookup returns CDR1 MNHNS and CDR2 SASEGT. The length of the CDR3 is 15 residues. Assay used: immunoSEQ multiplex PCR; TCRdb lists only in-frame clones, some missing. The sample carries about 67,000 clones, around 83% recorded once. Time point noted: baseline, week 1 (first vaccination visit). Treatment indicated: pre-vaccination baseline after standard-of-care therapy. Those who donated had recent WHO grade 3 or 4 IDH1-mutant, ATRX-lost astrocytomas. The material was peripheral blood mononuclear cells (PBMCs), obtained from a glioma patient treated with radiotherapy, temozolomide or both. The TCR was taken from a woman younger than 30 with glioma. Some clones in this sample may be carry-over from other donors' samples. V gene TRBV6-1 combines with J gene TRBJ2-7; 10 nucleotides match TRBD2. The CDR3: CASSPAGGLSYEQYF. In DNA, the CDR3 is TGTGCCAGCAGTCCAGCGGGGGGGCTATCCTACGAGCAGTACTTC.